This T cell receptor (beta chain) derives from a study of PD-L1 blockade in urothelial cancer (TCRdb year 2017). About the investigation overall: All patients started therapy in about 2014 and received atezolizumab 1,200 mg intravenously every 3 weeks. About nine tenths of the roughly 29 patients were males with bladder-origin urothelial cancer, and about 65% of the 29 reported a prior smoking history. Patients had an ECOG performance status of 0 or 1 and had received between 0 and 3 prior chemotherapy regimens. Blood samples were analyzed at two time points: 3 weeks after treatment start (second dose) and 6 weeks after treatment start. Blood samples yielded a median of roughly 150,000 T cells and roughly 83,000 unique TCRs, with median clonality about 0.08. An exploratory multi-omic analysis was conducted of the somatic, immune and clinical correlates of response to PD-L1 blockade with atezolizumab in urothelial cancer. TCR sequencing covered pretreatment tumor samples and matched, serially collected peripheral blood taken before and after atezolizumab treatment. Durable clinical benefit meant progression-free survival longer than 6 months, and TCR features were also tested against progression-free and overall survival. In the same patients, whole exome sequencing and RNA sequencing of pretreatment tumors were performed in addition to TCR sequencing. Durable clinical benefit was achieved by nine patients and was not achieved by 20 patients. Around 30 patients had pretreatment blood TCR-seq, around 25 had at least one posttreatment blood collection, and around 25 had tumor TCR-seq. The full study reports these points: Improved progression-free and overall survival was found to be associated with pretreatment peripheral blood TCR clonality below the median. Among patients with durable benefit, tumor-associated TCR clones showed greater expansion in peripheral blood 3 weeks after treatment started (n ≈ 23, p = 0.022). Because of the small sample size (n ≈ 30) and the many exploratory analyses performed, the results are intended to be regarded as hypothesis-generating.

A note on this clone: Its cognate antigen has yet to be identified. No base quality values were provided; no much bigger clone lies one nucleotide off.

To estimate absolute template abundance from read counts, synthetic TCR analog templates were spiked into each PCR. TCRbeta CDR3 regions were amplified from genomic DNA with bias-controlled V and J gene primers using the immunoSEQ assay. Sequencing of rearranged TCRbeta segments was performed at approximately 20X coverage. The authors' pipeline ran thus. Clustering was used to correct sequencing errors, and CDR3s were annotated against IMGT to assign V, D and J genes. Downstream analyses used only productive TCRbeta rearrangements, leaving out any out-of-frame or stop-codon sequences. Clonality was calculated as one minus the Shannon entropy normalized by the log of the number of unique productive sequences. Clones differing between time points or between blood and tumor were identified by Fisher's exact test with Benjamini-Hochberg correction at adjusted p below 0.01. The clones in this table, taken by TCRdb from immuneACCESS, are in-frame only. Not every clone is retained; where verified, under half of the shortfall comes from an unresolved V gene, and the cause of the rest is unknown. V and J calls and clone size are given by that table; D and trimming were obtained from the DNA. The sample table lists tens of thousands of clones, 90% of them with a count of one. About 1.7% of the sample comes from the top ten.

V gives up 0 bases and J gives up 5 bases, and the segment between their germline ends measures 14 bases. From cysteine to phenylalanine, the CDR3 is 15 amino acids long. Only the CDR3 region is kept as DNA, spanning 45 bases read in frame from base 1. As encoded in the germline V gene, CDR1 is SGHRS while CDR2 is YFSETQ. The sample's time point, from its label and the paper: pretreatment peripheral blood. The cohort comprised approximately 30 patients with locally advanced or metastatic urothelial carcinoma treated at Memorial Sloan Kettering on a trial protocol. Peripheral blood mononuclear cells were collected pretreatment and during treatment, with between 1 and 8 total time points per patient. The Qiagen DNeasy Blood extraction kit was used to purify genomic DNA from total PBMCs and tumor samples. PBMCs were collected pretreatment and during treatment, and were isolated and stored as previously described.

The TCR was taken from a man between 60 and 75 years old with urothelial cancer. Sequences were derived from PBMCs, sampled around atezolizumab (anti-PD-L1) treatment. Here the chain combines TRBV5-1 and TRBJ2-5; a tentative D match to TRBD2 spans 5 bases. The CDR3 has the sequence CASSLGVGGTETQYF. The DNA reads TGCGCCAGCAGCTTGGGGGTTGGAGGAACGGAGACCCAGTACTTC.